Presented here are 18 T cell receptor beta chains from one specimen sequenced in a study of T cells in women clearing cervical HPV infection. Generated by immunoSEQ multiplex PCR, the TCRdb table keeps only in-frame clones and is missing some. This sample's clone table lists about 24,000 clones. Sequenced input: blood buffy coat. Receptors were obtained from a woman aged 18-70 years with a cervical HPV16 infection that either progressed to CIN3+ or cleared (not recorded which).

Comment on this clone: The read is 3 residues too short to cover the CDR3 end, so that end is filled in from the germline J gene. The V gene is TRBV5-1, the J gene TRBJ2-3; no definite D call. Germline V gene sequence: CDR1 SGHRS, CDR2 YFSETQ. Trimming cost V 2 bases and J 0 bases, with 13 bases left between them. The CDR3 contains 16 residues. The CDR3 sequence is CASSFLTSDSTDTQYF. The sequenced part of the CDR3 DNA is TGCGCCAGCAGCTTTTTGACTTCTGATAGCACAGATACG. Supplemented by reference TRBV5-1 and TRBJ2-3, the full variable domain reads KAGVTQTPRYLIKTRGQQVTLSCSPISGHRSVSWYQQTPGQGLQFLFEYFSETQRNKGNFPGRFSGRQFSNSRSEMNVSTLELGDSALYLCASSFLTSDSTDTQYFGPGTRLTVL.

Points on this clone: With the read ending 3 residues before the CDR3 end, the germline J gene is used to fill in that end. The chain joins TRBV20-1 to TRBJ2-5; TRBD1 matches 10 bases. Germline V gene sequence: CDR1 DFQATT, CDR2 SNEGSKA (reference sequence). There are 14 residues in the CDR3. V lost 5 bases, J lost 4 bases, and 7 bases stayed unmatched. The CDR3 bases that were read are TGCAGTGCTCCGACAGGGGGCGCGATAGAGACC. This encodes CSAPTGGAIET. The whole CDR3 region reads CSAPTGGAIETQYF.

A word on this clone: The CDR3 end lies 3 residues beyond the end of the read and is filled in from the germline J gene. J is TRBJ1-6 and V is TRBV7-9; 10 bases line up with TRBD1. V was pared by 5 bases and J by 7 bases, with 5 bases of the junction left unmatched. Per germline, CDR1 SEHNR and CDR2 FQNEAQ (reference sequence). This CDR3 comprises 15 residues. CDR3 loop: CASSKPGQGNSPLHF. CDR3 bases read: TGTGCCAGCAGCAAACCGGGACAGGGGAATTCACCC. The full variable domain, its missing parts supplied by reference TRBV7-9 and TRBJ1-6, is DTGVSQNPRHKITKRGQNVTFRCDPISEHNRLYWYRQTLGQGPEFLTYFQNEAQLEKSRLLSDRFSAERPKGSFSTLEIQRTEQGDSAMYLCASSKPGQGNSPLHFGNGTRLTVT.

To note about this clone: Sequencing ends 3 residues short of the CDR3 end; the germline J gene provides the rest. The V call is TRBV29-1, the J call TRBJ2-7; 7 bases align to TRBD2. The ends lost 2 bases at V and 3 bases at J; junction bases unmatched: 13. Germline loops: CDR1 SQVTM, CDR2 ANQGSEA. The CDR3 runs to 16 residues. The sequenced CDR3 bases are TGCAGCGTTGAATCCGCCGATTGGGACTACGGCTACGAG. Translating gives CSVESADWDYGYE. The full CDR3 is CSVESADWDYGYEQYF.

The CDR3 bases that were read are TGTGCCAGCAGCTTAGGAGGTGGAGGGGGTGAGACG. Its protein is CASSLGGGGGET. The whole CDR3 protein reads CASSLGGGGGETQYF. The chain couples TRBV11-1 to TRBJ2-3; either TRBD1 or TRBD2 may fit D (6 bases each). The read terminates 3 residues before the CDR3 end, so the remaining end is supplied by the germline J gene. CDR1 and CDR2 from the germline V gene are SGHAT and FQDESV (reference sequence). CDR3 size: 15 residues.

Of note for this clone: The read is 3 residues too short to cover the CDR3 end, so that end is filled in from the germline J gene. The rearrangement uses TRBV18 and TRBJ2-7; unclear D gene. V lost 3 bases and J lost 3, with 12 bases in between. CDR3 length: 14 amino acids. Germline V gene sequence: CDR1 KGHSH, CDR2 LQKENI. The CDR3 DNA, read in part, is TGTGCCAGCTCACCGGTCGAAGGGTTCTACGAG. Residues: CASSPVEGFYE. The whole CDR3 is CASSPVEGFYEQYF.

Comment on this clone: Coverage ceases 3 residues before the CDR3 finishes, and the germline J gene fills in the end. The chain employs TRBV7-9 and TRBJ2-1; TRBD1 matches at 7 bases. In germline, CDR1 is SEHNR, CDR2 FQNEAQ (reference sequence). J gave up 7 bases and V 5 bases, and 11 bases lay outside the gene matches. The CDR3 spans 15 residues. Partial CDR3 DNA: TGTGCCAGCAGCCTTGGTGACAGGGACCTTAATGAG. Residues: CASSLGDRDLNE. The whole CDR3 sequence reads CASSLGDRDLNEQFF.

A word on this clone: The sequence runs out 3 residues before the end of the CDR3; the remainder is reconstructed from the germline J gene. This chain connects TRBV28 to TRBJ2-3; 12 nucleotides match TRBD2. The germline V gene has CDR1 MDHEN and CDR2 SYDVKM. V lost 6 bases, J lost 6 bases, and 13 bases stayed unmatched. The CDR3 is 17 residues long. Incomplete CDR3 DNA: TGTGCCAGCAGCAACCTTCTAGCGGGAGGGGAGGTGGATACG. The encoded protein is CASSNLLAGGEVDT. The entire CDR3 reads CASSNLLAGGEVDTQYF.

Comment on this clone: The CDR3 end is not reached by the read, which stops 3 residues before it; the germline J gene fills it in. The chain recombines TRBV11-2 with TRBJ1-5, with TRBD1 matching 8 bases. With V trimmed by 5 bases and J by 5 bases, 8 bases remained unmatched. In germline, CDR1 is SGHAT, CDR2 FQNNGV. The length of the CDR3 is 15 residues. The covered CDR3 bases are TGTGCCAGCAGCCGAGACAGGGGATGGGATCAGCCC. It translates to CASSRDRGWDQP. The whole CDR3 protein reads CASSRDRGWDQPQHF.

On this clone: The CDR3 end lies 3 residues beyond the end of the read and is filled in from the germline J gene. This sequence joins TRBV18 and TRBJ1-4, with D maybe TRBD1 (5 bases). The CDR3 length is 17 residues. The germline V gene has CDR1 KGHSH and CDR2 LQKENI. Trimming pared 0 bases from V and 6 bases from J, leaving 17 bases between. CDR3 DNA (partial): TGTGCCAGCTCACCACCGCACGGGTCCTGGGGGGATGAAAAA. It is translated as CASSPPHGSWGDEK. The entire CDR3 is CASSPPHGSWGDEKLFF. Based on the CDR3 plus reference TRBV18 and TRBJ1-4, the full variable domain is NAGVMQNPRHLVRRRGQEARLRCSPMKGHSHVYWYRQLPEEGLKFMVYLQKENIIDESGMPKERFSAEFPKEGPSILRIQQVVRGDSAAYFCASSPPHGSWGDEKLFFGSGTQLSVL.

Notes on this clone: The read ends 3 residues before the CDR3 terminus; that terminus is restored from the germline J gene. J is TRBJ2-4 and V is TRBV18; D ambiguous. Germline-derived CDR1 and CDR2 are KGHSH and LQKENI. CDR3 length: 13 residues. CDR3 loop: CASSPDGHYGQYF. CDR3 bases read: TGTGCCAGCTCACCAGACGGCCACTATGGT.

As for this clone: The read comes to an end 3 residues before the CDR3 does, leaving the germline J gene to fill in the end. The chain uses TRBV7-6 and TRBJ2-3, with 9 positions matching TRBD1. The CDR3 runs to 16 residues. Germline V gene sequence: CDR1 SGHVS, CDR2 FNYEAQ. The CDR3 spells CASSPGTGMFRETQYF. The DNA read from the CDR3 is TGTGCCAGCAGCCCTGGGACAGGGATGTTTCGGGAGACG.

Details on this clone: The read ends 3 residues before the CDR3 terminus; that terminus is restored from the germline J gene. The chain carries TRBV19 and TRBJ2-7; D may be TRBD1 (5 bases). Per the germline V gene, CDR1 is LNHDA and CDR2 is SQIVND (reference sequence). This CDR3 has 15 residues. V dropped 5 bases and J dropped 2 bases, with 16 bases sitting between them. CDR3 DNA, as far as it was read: TGTGCCAGTAGTTGGGGCTCACCCGCAACCTACGAG. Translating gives CASSWGSPATYE. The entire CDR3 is CASSWGSPATYEQYF.

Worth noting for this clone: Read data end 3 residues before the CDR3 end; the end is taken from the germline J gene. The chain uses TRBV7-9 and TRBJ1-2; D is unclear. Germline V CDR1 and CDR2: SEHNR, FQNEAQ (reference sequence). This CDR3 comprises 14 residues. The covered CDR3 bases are TGTGCCAGCAGCTCTAGCGGGAACACAGATACC. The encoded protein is CASSSSGNTDT. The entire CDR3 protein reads CASSSSGNTDTYTF. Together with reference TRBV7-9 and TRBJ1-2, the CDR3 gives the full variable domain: DTGVSQNPRHKITKRGQNVTFRCDPISEHNRLYWYRQTLGQGPEFLTYFQNEAQLEKSRLLSDRFSAERPKGSFSTLEIQRTEQGDSAMYLCASSSSGNTDTYTFGSGTRLTVV.

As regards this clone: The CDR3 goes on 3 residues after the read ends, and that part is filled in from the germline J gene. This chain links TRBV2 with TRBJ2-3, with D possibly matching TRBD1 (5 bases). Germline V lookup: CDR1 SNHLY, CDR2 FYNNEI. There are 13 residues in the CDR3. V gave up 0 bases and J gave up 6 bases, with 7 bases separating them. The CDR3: CASSEATEDTQYF. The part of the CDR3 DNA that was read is TGTGCCAGCAGTGAAGCGACAGAGGATACG.

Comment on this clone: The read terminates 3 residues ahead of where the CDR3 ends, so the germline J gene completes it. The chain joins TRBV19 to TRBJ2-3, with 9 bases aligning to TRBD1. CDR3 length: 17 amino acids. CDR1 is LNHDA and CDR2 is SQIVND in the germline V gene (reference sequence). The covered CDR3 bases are TGTGCCAGTAGTATAATTCGGGGACAGGGAGCTACTCAGCCG. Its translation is CASSIIRGQGATQP. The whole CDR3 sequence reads CASSIIRGQGATQPQYF.

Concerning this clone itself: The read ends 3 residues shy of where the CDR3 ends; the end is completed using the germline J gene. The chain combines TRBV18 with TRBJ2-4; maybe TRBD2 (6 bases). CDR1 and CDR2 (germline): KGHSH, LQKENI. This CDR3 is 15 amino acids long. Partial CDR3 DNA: TGTGCCAGCTCAAACACGGGGGAGTTAAACTATGGT. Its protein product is CASSNTGELNYG. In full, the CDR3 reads CASSNTGELNYGQYF.

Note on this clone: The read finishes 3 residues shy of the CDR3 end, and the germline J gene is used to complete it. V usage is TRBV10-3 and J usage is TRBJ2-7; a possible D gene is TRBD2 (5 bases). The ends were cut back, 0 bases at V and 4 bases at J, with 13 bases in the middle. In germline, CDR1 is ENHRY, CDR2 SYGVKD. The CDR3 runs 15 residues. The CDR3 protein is CAISESVLTGYEQYF. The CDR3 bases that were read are TGTGCCATCAGTGAGTCGGTCCTAACGGGGTACGAG.